The subject of this entry is one TCR beta chain. The data belong to a study of blood T cell repertoires in COVID-19. Study details: Samples came from the United States, Italy and Spain, spanning acute and convalescent COVID-19. PBMCs, B-cell-depleted T cells, or T cells provided the cDNA or gDNA that made up the material.

In the authors' methods: From reference gene primer amplification, estimates of nucleated cell counts were derived. Profiled with immunoSEQ multiplex PCR; TCRdb holds only in-frame clones, not every one. That table furnishes V, J and clone size, whereas the DNA furnished D and trimming. Found here are around 94,000 clones, about 85% of them singletons; the top ten hold under 3.5%. Germline V gives CDR1 SGHTA, CDR2 FQGNSA. J was trimmed by 6 bases and V by 4 bases; bases with no gene match: 4. The CDR3 extends over 14 amino acids. This TCR derives from a man aged 50 to 60 with acute or convalescent COVID-19. Sequenced material: peripheral blood. The chain links TRBV7-2 to TRBJ2-1; 9 bases align to TRBD2. In DNA form, the CDR3 reads TGTGCCAGCAGCTCAGCGGGACTAGCCAATGAGCAGTTCTTC. Translating gives CASSSAGLANEQFF.